Listed here is a single T cell receptor beta chain. Its antigen is not identified. The source of the sample is a study of cytomegalovirus exposure and HLA in healthy donors. Whole-study findings and limits: In vitro assays verified that three CMV-associated chains recognized CMV antigens specifically.

The PCR contained 60 Vbeta and 13 Jbeta primers. Assay used: immunoSEQ multiplex PCR; TCRdb lists only in-frame clones, some missing. The data hold 110,000 or so clones, with around 68% observed a single time. With 4 bases removed from V and 4 bases from J, the gap between germline ends came to 10 bases. Germline CDR1 and CDR2: ENHRY and SYGVKD. The CDR3 extends over 13 amino acids. Material: PBMCs. The genes are TRBV10-3 and TRBJ1-1, with D perhaps matching TRBD1 (5 bases). The clonotype comes from a woman aged 40-49 years in good health and CMV-seropositive. The DNA of the CDR3 is TGTGCCATCAGTGCGGCAGGGCCCACTGAAGCTTTCTTT. Encoded protein: CAISAAGPTEAFF.